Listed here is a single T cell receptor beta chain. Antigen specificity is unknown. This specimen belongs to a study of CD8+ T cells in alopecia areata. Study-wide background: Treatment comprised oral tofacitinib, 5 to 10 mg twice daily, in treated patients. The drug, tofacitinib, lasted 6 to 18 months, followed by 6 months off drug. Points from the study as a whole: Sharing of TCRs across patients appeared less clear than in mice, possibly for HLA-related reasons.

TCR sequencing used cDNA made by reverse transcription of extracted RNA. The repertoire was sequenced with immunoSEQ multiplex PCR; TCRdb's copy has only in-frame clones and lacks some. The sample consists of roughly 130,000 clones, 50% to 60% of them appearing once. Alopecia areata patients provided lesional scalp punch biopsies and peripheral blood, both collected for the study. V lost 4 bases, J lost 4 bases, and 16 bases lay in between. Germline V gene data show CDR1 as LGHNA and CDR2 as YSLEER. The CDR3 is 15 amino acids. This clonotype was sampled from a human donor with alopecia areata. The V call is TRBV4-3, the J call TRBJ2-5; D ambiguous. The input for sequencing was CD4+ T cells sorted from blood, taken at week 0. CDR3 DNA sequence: TGCGCCAGCAGCCCGCAGTTGACCGGTGGAGAGACCCAGTACTTC. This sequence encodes CASSPQLTGGETQYF.